This TCR beta chain was identified during a study of blood T cell repertoires in COVID-19. Study-wide context: PBMCs, B-cell-depleted T cells, or T cells provided the cDNA or gDNA that made up the material.

Germline CDR1 LNHNV, CDR2 YYDKDF (reference sequence). The CDR3 runs 18 residues. V shed 5 bases and J 6 bases; nucleotides not matched to a gene: 19. Exposed participants encountered a COVID-19 case during the 2 weeks preceding study entry. Per the authors' pipeline: Researchers report that nucleated cell counts were estimated from reference gene primer amplification. Produced via immunoSEQ multiplex PCR; TCRdb's table is partial and in-frame only. D and trimming come from the DNA, and the V and J calls and clone size come from that table. Of 300,000 to 350,000 clones listed, about 88% were seen once; the top ten hold 0.95% to 1.1%.

The TCR originated in a woman in her thirties who had been exposed to COVID-19. The chain combines TRBV15 with TRBJ2-3; TRBD2 matches at 8 bases. The sequenced material came from PBMCs or T cells enriched from blood (not recorded which). The CDR3 nucleotides read TGTGCCACCAGCCCACCGGCCCTGGGCGGGAGGCCGGCTGATACGCAGTATTTT. Translating gives CATSPPALGGRPADTQYF.